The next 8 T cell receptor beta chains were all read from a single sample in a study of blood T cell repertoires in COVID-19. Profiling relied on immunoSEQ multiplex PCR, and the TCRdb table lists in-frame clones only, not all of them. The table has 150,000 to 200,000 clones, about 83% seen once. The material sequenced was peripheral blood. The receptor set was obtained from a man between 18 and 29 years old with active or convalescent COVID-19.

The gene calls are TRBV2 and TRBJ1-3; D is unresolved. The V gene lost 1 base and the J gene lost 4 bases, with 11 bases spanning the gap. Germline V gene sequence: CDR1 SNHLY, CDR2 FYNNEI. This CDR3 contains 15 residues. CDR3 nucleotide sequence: TGTGCCAGCAGTGAAGGAGCGGTAGTAGGAAACACCATATATTTT. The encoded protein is CASSEGAVVGNTIYF.

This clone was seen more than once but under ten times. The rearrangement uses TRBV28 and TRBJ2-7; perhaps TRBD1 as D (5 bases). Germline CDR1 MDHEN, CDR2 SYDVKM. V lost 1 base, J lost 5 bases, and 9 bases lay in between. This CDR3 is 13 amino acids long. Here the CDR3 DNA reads TGTGCCAGCAGTTTATTCGCAGGGAACGAGCAGTACGTC. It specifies CASSLFAGNEQYV.

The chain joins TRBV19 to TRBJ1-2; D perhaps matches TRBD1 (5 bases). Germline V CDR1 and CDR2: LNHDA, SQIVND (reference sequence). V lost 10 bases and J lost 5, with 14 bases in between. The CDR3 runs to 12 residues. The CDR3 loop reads CATGTGLYGYTF. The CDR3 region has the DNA TGTGCCACCGGAACAGGCTTATATGGCTACACCTTC.

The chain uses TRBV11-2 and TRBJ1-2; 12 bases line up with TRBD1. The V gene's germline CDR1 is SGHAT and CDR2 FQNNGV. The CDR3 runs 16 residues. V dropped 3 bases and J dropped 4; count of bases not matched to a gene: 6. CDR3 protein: CASSLPGTGGIYGYTF. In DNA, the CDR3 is TGTGCCAGCAGCTTGCCCGGGACAGGGGGCATCTATGGCTACACCTTC.

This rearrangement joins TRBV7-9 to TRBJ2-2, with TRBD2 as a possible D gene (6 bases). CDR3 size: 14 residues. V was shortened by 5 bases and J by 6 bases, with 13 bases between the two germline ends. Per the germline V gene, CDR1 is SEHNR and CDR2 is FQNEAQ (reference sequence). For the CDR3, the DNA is TGTGCCAGCAGCCCTTCCGGCGGGGCCGGGGAGCTGTTTTTT. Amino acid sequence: CASSPSGGAGELFF.

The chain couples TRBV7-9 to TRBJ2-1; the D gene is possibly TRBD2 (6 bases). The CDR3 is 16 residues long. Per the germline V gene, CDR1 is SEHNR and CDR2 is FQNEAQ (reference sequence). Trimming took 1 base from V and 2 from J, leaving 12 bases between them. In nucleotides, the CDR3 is TGTGCCAGCAGCTTAGTAGCTAGCGCAGCCTACAATGAGCAGTTCTTC. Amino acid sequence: CASSLVASAAYNEQFF.

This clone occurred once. The CDR3 nucleotides read TGCGCCAGCAGCCAAGATTATTGGGCTGCATTTAATTCACCCCTCCACTTT. It specifies CASSQDYWAAFNSPLHF. V usage is TRBV4-3 and J usage is TRBJ1-6; D unclear. Between the trimmed V and J ends, which lost 0 bases and 6 bases, there was a span of 15 bases. This CDR3 region has 17 residues. The germline V gene encodes CDR1 LGHNA and CDR2 YSLEER.

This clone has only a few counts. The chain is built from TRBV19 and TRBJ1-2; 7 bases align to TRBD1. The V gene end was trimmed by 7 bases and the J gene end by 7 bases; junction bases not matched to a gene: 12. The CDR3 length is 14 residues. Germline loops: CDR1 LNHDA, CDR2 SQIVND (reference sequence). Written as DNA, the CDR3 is TGTGCCAGTACTAACAGGGGAATTTTGTTTGGCTACACCTTC. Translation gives CASTNRGILFGYTF.